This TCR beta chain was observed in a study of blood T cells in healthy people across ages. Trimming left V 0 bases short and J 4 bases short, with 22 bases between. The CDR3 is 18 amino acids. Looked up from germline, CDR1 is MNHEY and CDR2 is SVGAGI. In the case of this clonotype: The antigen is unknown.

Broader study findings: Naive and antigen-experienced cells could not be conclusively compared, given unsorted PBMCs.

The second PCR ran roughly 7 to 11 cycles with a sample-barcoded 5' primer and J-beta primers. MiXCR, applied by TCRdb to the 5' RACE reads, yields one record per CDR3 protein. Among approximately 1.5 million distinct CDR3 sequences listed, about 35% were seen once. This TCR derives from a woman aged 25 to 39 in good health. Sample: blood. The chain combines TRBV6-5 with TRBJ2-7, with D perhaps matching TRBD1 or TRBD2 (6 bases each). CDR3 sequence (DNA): TGTGCCAGCAGTTACTCGCGGGACGACAGGCCTCATCCGTACGAGCAGTACTTC. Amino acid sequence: CASSYSRDDRPHPYEQYF.